The clone carrying this TCR beta chain has a single count. Antigen: not known. Trimming removed 6 bases from V and 4 bases from J, with 10 bases in between. The CDR3 totals 14 residues. Per germline, CDR1 SNHLY and CDR2 FYNNEI. This entry belongs to a study of T cell responses to AZD1222 COVID-19 vaccine. Study-wide points: Unmutated regions of variants are reportedly targeted by nearly half of spike-specific TCRs.

Produced via immunoSEQ multiplex PCR; TCRdb's table is partial and in-frame only. Among 80,000 to 100,000 clones listed, around 90% were seen once. The TCR comes from an adult in good health. V usage is TRBV2 and J usage is TRBJ2-6; the D is unclear. The specimen was peripheral blood, collected on day 0 of MenACWY control vaccination. The CDR3 nucleotides read TGTGCCAGCAGCGCGACGTGGGGGGCCAACGTCCTGACTTTC. Protein sequence: CASSATWGANVLTF.